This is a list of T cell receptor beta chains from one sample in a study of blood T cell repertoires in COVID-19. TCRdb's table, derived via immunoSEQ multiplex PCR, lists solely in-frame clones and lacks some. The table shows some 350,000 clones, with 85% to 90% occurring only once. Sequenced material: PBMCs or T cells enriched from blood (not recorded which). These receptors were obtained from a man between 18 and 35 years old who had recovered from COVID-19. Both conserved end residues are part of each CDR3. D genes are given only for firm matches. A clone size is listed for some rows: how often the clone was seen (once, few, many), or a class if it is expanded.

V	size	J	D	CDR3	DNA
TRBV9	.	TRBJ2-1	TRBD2	CASSVVSTSGDNEQFF	TGTGCCAGCAGCGTAGTATCGACTAGCGGGGACAATGAGCAGTTCTTC
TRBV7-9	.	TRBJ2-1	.	CASTPGSDEQFF	TGTGCCAGCACCCCAGGGTCGGATGAGCAGTTCTTC
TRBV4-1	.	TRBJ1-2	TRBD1	CASSQAGQGSYGYTF	TGCGCCAGCAGCCAAGCCGGACAGGGTAGCTATGGCTACACCTTC
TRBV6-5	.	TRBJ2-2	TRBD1	CASTAGTANTGELFF	TGTGCCAGTACTGCCGGGACAGCGAACACCGGGGAGCTGTTTTTT
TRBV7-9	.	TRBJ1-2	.	CASSLAQDTYGYTF	TGTGCCAGCAGCTTAGCGCAGGACACTTATGGCTACACCTTC
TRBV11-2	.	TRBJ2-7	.	CASSRSSSEQYF	TGTGCCAGCAGCCGGAGCAGTAGCGAGCAGTACTTC
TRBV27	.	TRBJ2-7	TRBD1	CASSSPGTGTYEQYF	TGTGCCAGCAGCTCCCCCGGGACAGGGACCTACGAGCAGTACTTC
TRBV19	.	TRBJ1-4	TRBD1	CASNTRGLVNEKLFF	TGTGCCAGTAACACCAGGGGGCTGGTCAATGAAAAACTGTTTTTT
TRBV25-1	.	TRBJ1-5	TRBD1	CASSETGLGQPQHF	TGTGCCAGCAGTGAGACAGGGCTAGGCCAGCCCCAGCATTTT
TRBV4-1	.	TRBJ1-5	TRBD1	CASSQTGQDYIGNQPQHF	TGCGCCAGCAGCCAAACAGGACAGGACTATATTGGCAATCAGCCCCAGCATTTT
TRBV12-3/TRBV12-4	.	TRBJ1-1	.	CASSPVLAFF	TGTGCCAGCAGTCCTGTACTAGCTTTCTTT
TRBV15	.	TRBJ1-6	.	CATSRDRSLGLSYNSPLHF	TGTGCCACCAGCAGAGATCGTTCCTTGGGGCTCTCCTATAATTCACCCCTCCACTTT
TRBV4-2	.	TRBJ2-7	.	CASSQGSRGNSYEQYF	TGTGCCAGCAGCCAAGGTTCCCGGGGGAACTCCTACGAGCAGTACTTC
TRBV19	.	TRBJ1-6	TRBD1	CASTDRQNSPLHF	TGTGCCAGTACGGACAGGCAGAATTCACCCCTCCACTTT
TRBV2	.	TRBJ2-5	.	CASSKEGHLQETQYF	TGTGCCAGCAGCAAGGAGGGTCACCTCCAAGAGACCCAGTACTTC
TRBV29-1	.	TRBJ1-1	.	CSVILGALNTEAFF	TGCAGCGTTATCCTAGGCGCTCTGAACACTGAAGCTTTCTTT
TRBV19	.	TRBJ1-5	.	CASCIRGSQPQHF	TGTGCCAGTTGTATCAGGGGAAGTCAGCCCCAGCATTTT
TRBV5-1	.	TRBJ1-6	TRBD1	CASSSGTGGRSPLHF	TGCGCCAGCAGCTCCGGGACAGGGGGGCGGTCACCCCTCCACTTT
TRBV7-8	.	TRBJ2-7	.	CASSLQNSYEQYF	TGTGCCAGCAGCTTACAGAACTCCTACGAGCAGTACTTC
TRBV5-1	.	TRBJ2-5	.	CASSLNYDVARETQYF	TGCGCCAGCAGCTTAAATTACGACGTAGCTCGAGAGACCCAGTACTTC
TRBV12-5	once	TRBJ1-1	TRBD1	CASGTTGLSGAFF	TGTGCTAGTGGTACGACAGGGTTAAGCGGAGCTTTCTTT
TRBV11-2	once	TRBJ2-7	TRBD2	CASSLVAAGAEYYEQYF	TGTGCCAGCAGCTTAGTAGCGGCGGGAGCAGAGTACTACGAGCAGTACTTC
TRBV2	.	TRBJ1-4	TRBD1	CASRAGQPNEKLFF	TGTGCCAGCAGGGCGGGACAGCCTAATGAAAAACTGTTTTTT